The table lists the clone carrying this TCR beta chain with a count of one. This entry is derived from a study of blood T cells in healthy people across ages. The length of the CDR3 is 13 residues. V was clipped by 9 bases and J by 0 bases, with 11 bases between them. Per the germline V gene, CDR1 is MNHNY and CDR2 is SVGAGI (reference sequence). A J-beta primer mix and a sample-barcoded 5' primer were used in a second PCR of roughly 7 to 12 cycles. From the 5' RACE reads, TCRdb called clonotypes with MiXCR, one entry per CDR3 protein. The data show almost 800,000 distinct CDR3 sequences, roughly 60% seen once.

The rearrangement joins TRBV6-6 to TRBJ1-1; D not resolved. The sequenced material came from blood. The clonotype was recovered from a man aged 25 to 40 in good health. Here the CDR3 reads CASQRGMNTEAFF. CDR3 in DNA: TGTGCCAGTCAACGGGGAATGAACACTGAAGCTTTCTTT.